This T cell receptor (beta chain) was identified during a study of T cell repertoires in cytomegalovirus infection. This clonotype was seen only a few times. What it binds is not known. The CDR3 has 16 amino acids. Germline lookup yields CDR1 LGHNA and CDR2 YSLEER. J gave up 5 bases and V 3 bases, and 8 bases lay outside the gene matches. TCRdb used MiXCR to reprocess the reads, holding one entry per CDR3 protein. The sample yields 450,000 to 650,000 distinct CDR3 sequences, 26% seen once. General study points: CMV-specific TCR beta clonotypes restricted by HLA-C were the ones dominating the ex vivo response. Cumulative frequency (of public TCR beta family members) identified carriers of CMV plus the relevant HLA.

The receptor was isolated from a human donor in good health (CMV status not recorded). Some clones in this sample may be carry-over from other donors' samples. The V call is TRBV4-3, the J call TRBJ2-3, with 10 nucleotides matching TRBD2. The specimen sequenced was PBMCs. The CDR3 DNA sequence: TGCGCCAGCAGCCAGGCAGCGGGAGGGGTCATAGATACGCAGTATTTT. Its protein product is CASSQAAGGVIDTQYF.